In this sample, the clone carrying this TCR beta chain turned up a few times. Its antigen is currently unknown. Generated by immunoSEQ multiplex PCR, the TCRdb table keeps only in-frame clones and is missing some. The sample contains tens of thousands of clones, none of them singletons. On the day of bone marrow donation, the related graft donor provided peripheral blood. The sample is drawn from a study of T cells after posttransplantation cyclophosphamide. CDR1 and CDR2 (germline): MDHEN, SYDVKM. CDR3 length: 12 residues. V lost 3 bases and J 3 bases, leaving 5 bases between the germline ends. Study-wide points: TRB overlap between skin or GI tissue T cells and blood was limited. Later post-transplant blood repertoires were often dominated by donor CD8+ memory clones. After PTCy, TRB diversity resembled that of CNI/methotrexate controls.

The clonotype originates from a man in his forties in good health, CMV-negative, and a related stem cell transplant donor. V gene TRBV28 combines with J gene TRBJ2-5; D ambiguous. Sequencing used PBMCs. The CDR3 nucleotides are TGTGCCAGCAGTTTGACAAAAGAGACCCAGTACTTC. Amino acids: CASSLTKETQYF. Full variable domain (remainder filled in from reference TRBV28 and TRBJ2-5): DVKVTQSSRYLVKRTGEKVFLECVQDMDHENMFWYRQDPGLGLRLIYFSYDVKMKEKGDIPEGYSVSREKKERFSLILESASTNQTSMYLCASSLTKETQYFGPGTRLLVL.